This T cell receptor beta chain is from a study of CD8+ T cells in alopecia areata. It was cDNA, reverse transcribed from extracted RNA, that served as the sequencing template. Sequenced by immunoSEQ multiplex PCR; TCRdb stores in-frame clones only, minus some. The repertoire holds under 130,000 clones, with approximately 52% as singletons. V was clipped by 6 bases and J by 8 bases, with 14 bases between them. Per germline, CDR1 LNHDA and CDR2 SQIVND (reference sequence). This CDR3 spans 13 amino acids. The receptor was isolated from a human donor in good health. Sequenced material: CD4+ T cells sorted from blood. The V and J genes are TRBV19 and TRBJ2-1; TRBD1 is a possible D gene (5 bases). The CDR3 coding sequence is TGTGCCAGTAGCTTGACTCAGGGTTATGAGCAGTTCTTC. It codes for CASSLTQGYEQFF.